The 14 T cell receptor beta chains in this list originate from one sample, sequenced in a study of graft-versus-host responses after intestinal transplantation. The assay was immunoSEQ multiplex PCR, and TCRdb's table has in-frame clones only and misses some. This table holds 60,000 to 90,000 clones, roughly 88% found once. What these receptors recognize is not known. The sequencing used unstimulated CD8+ T cells sorted from spleen or lymph node cells, collected before intestinal transplant. All receptors derive from a human donor who received an intestinal transplant.

This chain connects TRBV9 to TRBJ1-5; the D is unclear. CDR1 and CDR2 (germline): SGDLS, YYNGEE. This CDR3 region has 14 residues. The V end lost 0 bases, the J end lost 6 bases, and 10 bases lay between the germline ends. The DNA for the CDR3 is TGTGCCAGCAGCGTAGAGGGAGGCTCTCAGCCCCAGCATTTT. Amino acids: CASSVEGGSQPQHF.

This clone appeared once. The CDR3 is CASSLTLNQPQHF. Written as DNA, the CDR3 is TGTGCCAGCAGCCTAACCCTCAATCAGCCCCAGCATTTT. J is TRBJ1-5 and V is TRBV7-6; the D is unclear. V was pared by 5 bases and J by 3 bases, with 8 bases between. The CDR3 is 13 residues long. CDR1 is SGHVS and CDR2 is FNYEAQ in the germline V gene.

The chain couples TRBV11-2 to TRBJ1-2; 12 bases fit TRBD1. CDR1 is SGHAT and CDR2 is FQNNGV in the germline V gene. Germline trimming cut 5 bases from V and 6 bases from J; bases unmatched to any gene: 4. The CDR3 length is 14 residues. CDR3 coding DNA: TGTGCCAGCAGCCTCGGGACAGGGGGCGATGGCTACACCTTC. It codes for CASSLGTGGDGYTF.

The chain carries TRBV5-8 and TRBJ1-4; D might be TRBD1 (5 bases). The CDR3 runs 13 residues. V gave up 4 bases and J gave up 7 bases, with 11 bases separating them. From germline, CDR1 is SGHTS and CDR2 YDEGEE. CDR3 DNA: TGTGCCAGCAGCCCGCGACAGTCTGAAAAACTGTTTTTT. It translates to CASSPRQSEKLFF.

The sample holds one count of this clone. Distinct nucleotide sequences in the sample also encode this CDR3. The rearrangement links TRBV19 to TRBJ2-7; TRBD1 matches at 9 bases. Germline lookup yields CDR1 LNHDA and CDR2 SQIVND (reference sequence). The CDR3 is 14 amino acids. With V trimmed by 6 bases and J by 3 bases, 6 bases remained unmatched. The CDR3 DNA sequence: TGTGCCAGTAGCCCCGGGACAGGGAGCTACGAGCAGTACTTC. Translated: CASSPGTGSYEQYF.

The chain joins TRBV7-6 to TRBJ1-1, with TRBD1 matching over 9 bases. Germline assignment: CDR1 SGHVS and CDR2 FNYEAQ. V gave up 5 bases and J gave up 9 bases; unmatched junction bases: 10. The CDR3 runs 14 residues. The CDR3 region has the DNA TGTGCCAGCAGCCCAAATCCGGGACAGGGCAAAGCTTTCTTT. Residues: CASSPNPGQGKAFF.

The V and J genes are TRBV4-2 and TRBJ2-5, with 7 bases fitting TRBD2. The germline V gene has CDR1 LGHNA and CDR2 YNFKEQ. The CDR3 sequence is 15 residues long. V was clipped by 1 base and J by 5 bases; unmatched bases: 7. In DNA, the CDR3 is TGTGCCAGCAGCCAAGGACAAAGCGGGGCTGAGACCCAGTACTTC. Translating gives CASSQGQSGAETQYF.

This chain joins TRBV27 and TRBJ1-1; the D is unclear. This CDR3 contains 13 residues. Trimming took 1 base from V and 6 from J, leaving 9 bases between them. Germline assignment: CDR1 MNHEY and CDR2 SMNVEV (reference sequence). CDR3 loop: CASSLWAAAEAFF. CDR3 DNA: TGTGCCAGCAGTTTATGGGCAGCTGCTGAAGCTTTCTTT.

In nucleotides, the CDR3 is TGTGCCAGTAGTATAGTCGTTTATAGCAATCAGCCCCAGCATTTT. Its translation: CASSIVVYSNQPQHF. The rearrangement uses TRBV19 and TRBJ1-5, with no clear D. Germline V gene data show CDR1 as LNHDA and CDR2 as SQIVND (reference sequence). CDR3 length equals 15 residues. Trimming removed 1 base at V and 0 bases at J, with 7 bases between.

The V and J genes are TRBV5-1 and TRBJ1-2, with TRBD1 as a possible D gene (5 bases). CDR1 and CDR2 from the germline V gene are SGHRS and YFSETQ. This CDR3 has 15 amino acids. The V and J ends lost 0 bases and 4 bases respectively, with 13 bases between them. The CDR3 coding sequence is TGCGCCAGCAGCTTGGGCGGGGGAGGTAGCTATGGCTACACCTTC. It translates to CASSLGGGGSYGYTF.

The chain couples TRBV27 to TRBJ2-3, with a tentative D call TRBD2 (6 bases). This CDR3 has 15 residues. Between the trimmed V and J ends, which lost 3 bases and 2 bases, there was a span of 12 bases. CDR1 and CDR2 (germline): MNHEY, SMNVEV (reference sequence). For the CDR3, the DNA is TGTGCCAGCAGTTTCTTCGGGGGTCTCACAGATACGCAGTATTTT. It yields the protein CASSFFGGLTDTQYF.

This chain links TRBV9 with TRBJ1-2, with 9 bases that match TRBD1. The trim removed 2 bases at V and 3 bases at J, leaving 5 bases unmatched. Germline loops: CDR1 SGDLS, CDR2 YYNGEE. The CDR3 contains 15 residues. The CDR3 DNA is TGTGCCAGCAGCGTTGAAACAGGGGGCGACTATGGCTACACCTTC. Translated: CASSVETGGDYGYTF.

This sequence joins TRBV5-1 and TRBJ2-3; possibly TRBD2 for D (6 bases). The length of the CDR3 is 16 residues. V lost 0 bases to trimming and J lost 5 bases, with 16 bases between them. Germline CDR1 reads SGHRS; CDR2 reads YFSETQ. The CDR3 reads CASSLGGLSPIDTQYF. CDR3 nucleotides: TGCGCCAGCAGCTTGGGTGGACTATCTCCGATAGATACGCAGTATTTT. Filled out from reference TRBV5-1 and TRBJ2-3, the complete variable domain reads KAGVTQTPRYLIKTRGQQVTLSCSPISGHRSVSWYQQTPGQGLQFLFEYFSETQRNKGNFPGRFSGRQFSNSRSEMNVSTLELGDSALYLCASSLGGLSPIDTQYFGPGTRLTVL.

J is TRBJ2-3 and V is TRBV19; 7 nucleotides align to TRBD2. J lost 6 bases, V lost 4 bases, and 13 bases had no gene match. CDR3 length equals 16 residues. The germline gives CDR1 LNHDA, CDR2 SQIVND (reference sequence). The CDR3 bases are TGTGCCAGTAGTACAAGTCTAGCGGTTCCCGCGGATACGCAGTATTTT. Translating it yields CASSTSLAVPADTQYF. The full variable domain, with the rest looked up from reference TRBV19 and TRBJ2-3, is DGGITQSPKYLFRKEGQNVTLSCEQNLNHDAMYWYRQDPGQGLRLIYYSQIVNDFQKGDIAEGYSVSREKKESFPLTVTSAQKNPTAFYLCASSTSLAVPADTQYFGPGTRLTVL.